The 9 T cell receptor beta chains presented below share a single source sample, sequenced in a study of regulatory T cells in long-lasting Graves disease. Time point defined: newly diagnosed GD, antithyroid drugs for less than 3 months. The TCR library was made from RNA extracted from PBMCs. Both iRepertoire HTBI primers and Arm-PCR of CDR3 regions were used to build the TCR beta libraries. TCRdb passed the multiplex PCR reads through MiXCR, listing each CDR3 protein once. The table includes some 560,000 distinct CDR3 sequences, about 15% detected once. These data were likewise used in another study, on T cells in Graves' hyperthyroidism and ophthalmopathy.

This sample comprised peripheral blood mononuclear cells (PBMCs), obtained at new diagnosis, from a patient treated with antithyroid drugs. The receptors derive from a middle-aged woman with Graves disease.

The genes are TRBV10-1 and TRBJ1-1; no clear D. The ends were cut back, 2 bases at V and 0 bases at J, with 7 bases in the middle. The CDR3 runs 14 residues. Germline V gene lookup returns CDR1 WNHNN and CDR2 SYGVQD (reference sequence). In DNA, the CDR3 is TGCGCCAGCAGTGAGCGAAGAATGAACACTGAAGCTTTCTTT. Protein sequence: CASSERRMNTEAFF.

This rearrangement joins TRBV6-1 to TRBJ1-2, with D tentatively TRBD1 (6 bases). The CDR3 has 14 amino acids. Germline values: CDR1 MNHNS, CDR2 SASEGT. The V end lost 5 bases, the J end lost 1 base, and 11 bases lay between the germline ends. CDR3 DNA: TGTGCCAGCAGTCCCCGGGGGCGTAACTATGGCTACACCTTC. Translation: CASSPRGRNYGYTF.

The DNA of the CDR3 is TGTGCCAGCAGCCAAGATCCGGGGGTTGTGTCGCCCCAGCATTTT. Translated: CASSQDPGVVSPQHF. The chain uses TRBV4-2 and TRBJ1-5, with D perhaps TRBD1 (5 bases). The CDR3 contains 15 residues. CDR1 and CDR2 (germline): LGHNA, YNFKEQ. Deletions cut 0 bases from V and 9 bases from J, with 15 bases between.

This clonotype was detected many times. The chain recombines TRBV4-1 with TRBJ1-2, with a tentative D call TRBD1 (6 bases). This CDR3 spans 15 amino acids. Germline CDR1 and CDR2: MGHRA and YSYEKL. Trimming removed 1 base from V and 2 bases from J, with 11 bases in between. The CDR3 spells CASSQVSTGNYGYTF. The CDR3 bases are TGCGCCAGCAGCCAAGTTTCAACAGGGAACTATGGCTACACCTTC.

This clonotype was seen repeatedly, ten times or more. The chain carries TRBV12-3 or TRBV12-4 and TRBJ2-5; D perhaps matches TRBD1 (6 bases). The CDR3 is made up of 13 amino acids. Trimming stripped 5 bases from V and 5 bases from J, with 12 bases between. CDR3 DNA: TGTGCCAGCAGTACAGGGTTGCGGGAGACCCAGTACTTC. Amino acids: CASSTGLRETQYF.

The DNA for the CDR3 is TGTGCCAGCAGCTTTTGGGGGGTGGATCAGCCCCAGCATTTT. This sequence encodes CASSFWGVDQPQHF. This chain connects TRBV5-5 to TRBJ1-5; a weak D match, TRBD1 (5 bases). V lost 2 bases to trimming and J lost 5 bases, with 11 bases between them. The CDR3 spans 14 residues. Germline CDR1 SGHKS, CDR2 YYEKEE (reference sequence). The full variable domain, its missing parts supplied by reference TRBV5-5 and TRBJ1-5, is DAGVTQSPTHLIKTRGQQVTLRCSPISGHKSVSWYQQVLGQGPQFIFQYYEKEERGRGNFPDRFSARQFPNYSSELNVNALLLGDSALYLCASSFWGVDQPQHFGDGTRLSIL.

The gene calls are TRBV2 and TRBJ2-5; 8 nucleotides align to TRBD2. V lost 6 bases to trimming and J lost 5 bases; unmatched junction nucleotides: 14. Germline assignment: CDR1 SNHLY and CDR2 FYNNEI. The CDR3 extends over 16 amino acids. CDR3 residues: CASRRDSGVRRETQYF. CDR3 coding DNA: TGTGCCAGCAGGAGGGATAGCGGGGTTAGACGTGAGACCCAGTACTTC.

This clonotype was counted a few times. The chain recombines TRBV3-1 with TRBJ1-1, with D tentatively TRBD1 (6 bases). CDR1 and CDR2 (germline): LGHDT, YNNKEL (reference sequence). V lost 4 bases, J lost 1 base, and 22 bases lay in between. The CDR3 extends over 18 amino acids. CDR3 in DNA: TGTGCCAGCAGCCCGACCGGGACATCATCGGCTTCGAACACTGAAGCTTTCTTT. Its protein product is CASSPTGTSSASNTEAFF.

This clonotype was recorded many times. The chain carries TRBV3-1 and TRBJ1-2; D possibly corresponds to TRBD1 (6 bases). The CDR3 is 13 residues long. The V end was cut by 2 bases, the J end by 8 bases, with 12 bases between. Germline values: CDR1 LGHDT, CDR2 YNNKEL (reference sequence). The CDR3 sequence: CASSQIQGGGYTF. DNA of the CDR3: TGTGCCAGCAGCCAAATACAGGGAGGGGGCTACACCTTC.